A selection of T cell receptor beta chains follows, all from one sample in a study of cytomegalovirus exposure and HLA in healthy donors. Generated by immunoSEQ multiplex PCR, the TCRdb table keeps only in-frame clones and is missing some. The data contain 89,000 or so clones, under 95% of them singletons. Material for sequencing was PBMCs. These receptors all come from a woman aged 25 to 39 in good health and CMV-seropositive. CDR3s include the opening cysteine and the closing phenylalanine or tryptophan. The order of the fields is CDR3 protein, CDR3 DNA, V gene, clone size, J gene, D gene. D genes are given only for firm matches. Only part of the rows carry a size: once, few, many, or a class if the clone is expanded.

cdr3_aa: CASIGAEGKETQYF
cdr3_nt: TGCGCCAGCATCGGAGCGGAGGGAAAAGAGACCCAGTACTTC
v_call: TRBV10-1
clone_size: NA
j_call: TRBJ2-5
d_call: NA

cdr3_aa: CASILRDCYEQYF
cdr3_nt: TGTGCCAGCATCCTTAGGGACTGCTACGAGCAGTACTTC
v_call: TRBV27
clone_size: NA
j_call: TRBJ2-7
d_call: NA

cdr3_aa: CASGLTSGRTDTQYF
cdr3_nt: TGTGCTAGTGGTTTGACTAGCGGGAGGACAGATACGCAGTATTTT
v_call: TRBV12-5
clone_size: NA
j_call: TRBJ2-3
d_call: TRBD2

cdr3_aa: CATSRNLRADTEAFF
cdr3_nt: TGTGCCACCAGCAGAAACCTTCGCGCGGACACTGAAGCTTTCTTT
v_call: TRBV15
clone_size: NA
j_call: TRBJ1-1
d_call: NA

cdr3_aa: CAWRGGFEQFF
cdr3_nt: TGTGCCTGGAGGGGCGGGTTTGAGCAGTTCTTC
v_call: TRBV30
clone_size: NA
j_call: TRBJ2-1
d_call: NA

cdr3_aa: CATSRGPGQGSEQYF
cdr3_nt: TGTGCCACCAGCAGAGGCCCGGGACAGGGAAGCGAGCAGTACTTC
v_call: TRBV15
clone_size: NA
j_call: TRBJ2-7
d_call: TRBD1

cdr3_aa: CASSQDSRVGQGSAGYTF
cdr3_nt: TGCGCCAGCAGCCAAGATTCCCGCGTCGGACAGGGATCGGCTGGCTACACCTTC
v_call: TRBV4-3
clone_size: NA
j_call: TRBJ1-2
d_call: TRBD1

cdr3_aa: CASSLGLNTEAFF
cdr3_nt: TGCGCCAGCAGCTTGGGACTAAACACTGAAGCTTTCTTT
v_call: TRBV5-1
clone_size: NA
j_call: TRBJ1-1
d_call: NA

cdr3_aa: CASRIQGVLSGTHNEQFF
cdr3_nt: TGTGCCAGTAGAATACAGGGTGTTCTTAGCGGGACCCACAATGAGCAGTTCTTC
v_call: TRBV19
clone_size: NA
j_call: TRBJ2-1
d_call: TRBD2

cdr3_aa: CASSDRVSYEQYF
cdr3_nt: TGTGCCAGCAGCGACAGGGTCTCCTACGAGCAGTACTTC
v_call: TRBV7-9
clone_size: NA
j_call: TRBJ2-7
d_call: TRBD1

cdr3_aa: CASTKTGGGGNEQFF
cdr3_nt: TGTGCCAGCACAAAAACGGGAGGAGGGGGCAATGAGCAGTTCTTC
v_call: TRBV13
clone_size: once
j_call: TRBJ2-1
d_call: NA

cdr3_aa: CGTRDYGYTF
cdr3_nt: TGTGGAACCCGCGACTATGGCTACACCTTC
v_call: TRBV28
clone_size: NA
j_call: TRBJ1-2
d_call: NA

cdr3_aa: CASSGSGIPNNEQFF
cdr3_nt: TGTGCCAGCAGCGGAAGCGGGATTCCGAACAATGAGCAGTTCTTC
v_call: TRBV2
clone_size: once
j_call: TRBJ2-1
d_call: TRBD2

cdr3_aa: CASTSLASVPSEQYF
cdr3_nt: TGTGCCAGCACCTCCTTGGCCAGCGTCCCTTCCGAGCAGTACTTC
v_call: TRBV6-1
clone_size: NA
j_call: TRBJ2-7
d_call: NA

cdr3_aa: CASSIKDSSYEQYF
cdr3_nt: TGTGCCAGCAGCATCAAGGACAGCTCCTACGAGCAGTACTTC
v_call: TRBV9
clone_size: NA
j_call: TRBJ2-7
d_call: NA

cdr3_aa: CASSLTGLSHYEQYF
cdr3_nt: TGTGCCAGCAGCTTAACCGGACTATCACACTACGAGCAGTACTTC
v_call: TRBV7-2
clone_size: NA
j_call: TRBJ2-7
d_call: NA

cdr3_aa: CASSLRPTNAQDTQYF
cdr3_nt: TGTGCCAGCAGTTTGCGACCCACGAACGCACAGGATACGCAGTATTTT
v_call: TRBV28
clone_size: NA
j_call: TRBJ2-3
d_call: NA

cdr3_aa: CASSLRLAGGPYEQYF
cdr3_nt: TGTGCCAGCAGCCTAAGACTAGCGGGAGGGCCTTACGAGCAGTACTTC
v_call: TRBV13
clone_size: once
j_call: TRBJ2-7
d_call: TRBD2

cdr3_aa: CASSATSGSETQYF
cdr3_nt: TGCGCCAGCTCTGCCACTAGCGGGAGCGAGACCCAGTACTTC
v_call: TRBV4-3
clone_size: NA
j_call: TRBJ2-5
d_call: TRBD2

cdr3_aa: CSVRQGGNEKLFF
cdr3_nt: TGCAGCGTCCGACAGGGCGGGAATGAAAAACTGTTTTTT
v_call: TRBV29-1
clone_size: NA
j_call: TRBJ1-4
d_call: TRBD1

cdr3_aa: CASSQGLLSNQPQHF
cdr3_nt: TGCGCCAGCAGCCAAGGACTCCTTAGCAATCAGCCCCAGCATTTT
v_call: TRBV4-3
clone_size: NA
j_call: TRBJ1-5
d_call: NA

cdr3_aa: CAITLGLDTDTQYF
cdr3_nt: TGTGCCATCACTCTGGGGCTGGATACAGATACGCAGTATTTT
v_call: TRBV10-3
clone_size: NA
j_call: TRBJ2-3
d_call: NA

cdr3_aa: CASSQTPGTSDEQYF
cdr3_nt: TGTGCCAGCAGCCAGACCCCCGGGACTAGCGATGAGCAGTACTTC
v_call: TRBV5-5
clone_size: NA
j_call: TRBJ2-7
d_call: TRBD2

cdr3_aa: CASSLDSGRPGRDTQYF
cdr3_nt: TGTGCCAGCAGCTTAGATAGCGGGAGGCCCGGGCGAGATACGCAGTATTTT
v_call: TRBV11-2
clone_size: once
j_call: TRBJ2-3
d_call: TRBD2

cdr3_aa: CASSASGDTGELFF
cdr3_nt: TGTGCCAGCAGTGCGAGCGGGGACACCGGGGAGCTGTTTTTT
v_call: TRBV25-1
clone_size: NA
j_call: TRBJ2-2
d_call: TRBD2

cdr3_aa: CASSRGQVGQPQHF
cdr3_nt: TGTGCCAGTAGTAGGGGGCAAGTGGGACAGCCCCAGCATTTT
v_call: TRBV19
clone_size: NA
j_call: TRBJ1-5
d_call: NA

cdr3_aa: CASSAREGLNTEAFF
cdr3_nt: TGTGCCAGCAGCGCACGGGAGGGTTTGAACACTGAAGCTTTCTTT
v_call: TRBV9
clone_size: once
j_call: TRBJ1-1
d_call: NA

cdr3_aa: CASRPVGTPGGRGIQYF
cdr3_nt: TGTGCCAGCAGACCCGTCGGGACCCCGGGAGGCCGGGGCATTCAGTACTTC
v_call: TRBV11-2
clone_size: NA
j_call: TRBJ2-4
d_call: TRBD2

cdr3_aa: CASSPGTGPKSYEQYF
cdr3_nt: TGTGCCAGCAGCCCCGGGACAGGGCCCAAATCCTACGAGCAGTACTTC
v_call: TRBV5-6
clone_size: NA
j_call: TRBJ2-7
d_call: TRBD1

cdr3_aa: CASSPSALLRPEQFF
cdr3_nt: TGTGCCAGCAGCCCCTCCGCCTTACTACGTCCTGAGCAGTTCTTC
v_call: TRBV5-4
clone_size: NA
j_call: TRBJ2-1
d_call: NA

cdr3_aa: CASSSGRGSLSGNTIYF
cdr3_nt: TGTGCCAGCAGCTCGGGCAGGGGGTCTCTCTCGGGAAACACCATATATTTT
v_call: TRBV7-8
clone_size: NA
j_call: TRBJ1-3
d_call: TRBD1

cdr3_aa: CASRSRAGIGYTF
cdr3_nt: TGTGCCAGCAGATCCCGGGCAGGGATAGGCTACACCTTC
v_call: TRBV27
clone_size: NA
j_call: TRBJ1-2
d_call: NA

cdr3_aa: CASSPLGTSYEQYF
cdr3_nt: TGTGCCAGCAGTCCCCTGGGCACCTCCTACGAGCAGTACTTC
v_call: TRBV28
clone_size: NA
j_call: TRBJ2-7
d_call: NA

cdr3_aa: CASSAGLAGGEQYF
cdr3_nt: TGCGCCAGCAGCGCCGGACTAGCGGGAGGAGAGCAGTACTTC
v_call: TRBV5-1
clone_size: NA
j_call: TRBJ2-7
d_call: TRBD2

cdr3_aa: CASSQPQGPYGYTF
cdr3_nt: TGTGCCAGCAGCCAGCCACAGGGACCCTATGGCTACACCTTC
v_call: TRBV4-2
clone_size: NA
j_call: TRBJ1-2
d_call: NA

cdr3_aa: CASSLGPGTGWVAFF
cdr3_nt: TGTGCCAGCAGCCTCGGTCCCGGGACAGGCTGGGTTGCTTTCTTT
v_call: TRBV5-6
clone_size: NA
j_call: TRBJ1-1
d_call: TRBD1

cdr3_aa: CASSHLPNEQFF
cdr3_nt: TGCGCCAGCAGCCACCTTCCCAATGAGCAGTTCTTC
v_call: TRBV4-1
clone_size: NA
j_call: TRBJ2-1
d_call: NA

cdr3_aa: CASSYRDRVPHEQYF
cdr3_nt: TGTGCCAGCAGTTACCGGGACAGGGTGCCCCACGAGCAGTACTTC
v_call: TRBV27
clone_size: NA
j_call: TRBJ2-7
d_call: TRBD1

cdr3_aa: CASSLTGGYTEAFF
cdr3_nt: TGTGCCAGCTCACTTACAGGGGGCTACACTGAAGCTTTCTTT
v_call: TRBV18
clone_size: NA
j_call: TRBJ1-1
d_call: TRBD1

cdr3_aa: CASSPRTLAPEAFF
cdr3_nt: TGTGCCAGCAGTCCAAGGACTTTAGCCCCTGAAGCTTTCTTT
v_call: TRBV28
clone_size: NA
j_call: TRBJ1-1
d_call: NA

cdr3_aa: CASSLSGQNTGELFF
cdr3_nt: TGTGCCAGCAGTTTATCGGGACAGAACACCGGGGAGCTGTTTTTT
v_call: TRBV28
clone_size: NA
j_call: TRBJ2-2
d_call: NA

cdr3_aa: CASRPSGTGGLYEQFF
cdr3_nt: TGTGCCAGCAGGCCTTCCGGGACAGGGGGCCTCTATGAGCAGTTCTTC
v_call: TRBV27
clone_size: NA
j_call: TRBJ2-1
d_call: TRBD1

cdr3_aa: CASSLVPHRGVSYEQYF
cdr3_nt: TGTGCCAGCAGCTTAGTCCCCCACCGGGGAGTATCCTACGAGCAGTACTTC
v_call: TRBV11-2
clone_size: once
j_call: TRBJ2-7
d_call: NA

cdr3_aa: CASSQEREHNEQFF
cdr3_nt: TGCGCCAGCAGCCAAGAGCGGGAGCACAATGAGCAGTTCTTC
v_call: TRBV4-3
clone_size: NA
j_call: TRBJ2-1
d_call: TRBD2

cdr3_aa: CAWSVSPTGTMNTEAFF
cdr3_nt: TGTGCCTGGAGTGTATCCCCTACAGGGACCATGAACACTGAAGCTTTCTTT
v_call: TRBV30
clone_size: NA
j_call: TRBJ1-1
d_call: NA

cdr3_aa: CASSLSLLAGGNEQYF
cdr3_nt: TGTGCCAGCAGTTTATCCTTACTAGCGGGAGGCAACGAGCAGTACTTC
v_call: TRBV27
clone_size: NA
j_call: TRBJ2-7
d_call: TRBD2